This T cell receptor beta chain was retrieved from a study of blood T cell repertoires in COVID-19. Study-wide background: Samples taken during acute and convalescent COVID-19 were collected in the United States, Italy and Spain. PBMCs, B-cell-depleted T cells, or T cells provided the cDNA or gDNA that made up the material.

J was trimmed by 0 bases and V by 4 bases; bases with no gene match: 12. The CDR3 length is 18 residues. From germline, CDR1 is SGHAT and CDR2 FQNNGV. Profiled with immunoSEQ multiplex PCR; TCRdb holds only in-frame clones, not every one. Of around 700,000 clones listed, 85% to 90% were seen once; the top ten hold roughly 0.25%. The specimen sequenced was peripheral blood. This clonotype originated in a woman younger than 35 with acute or convalescent COVID-19. The rearrangement joins TRBV11-2 to TRBJ1-1, with 9 bases matching TRBD1. The CDR3 DNA sequence: TGTGCCAGCAGCTCCACGGACAGGGGCCTTCAAATGAACACTGAAGCTTTCTTT. Translating gives CASSSTDRGLQMNTEAFF. Full variable domain (missing parts from reference TRBV11-2 and TRBJ1-1): EAGVAQSPRYKIIEKRQSVAFWCNPISGHATLYWYQQILGQGPKLLIQFQNNGVVDDSQLPKDRFSAERLKGVDSTLKIQPAKLEDSAVYLCASSSTDRGLQMNTEAFFGQGTRLTVV.